This TCR beta chain was profiled in a study of blood T cell repertoires in COVID-19. Method: immunoSEQ multiplex PCR; TCRdb's copy keeps in-frame clones and lacks some. In the table there are 60,000 to 75,000 clones, 87% of which are singletons. This TCR came from a woman aged 45-59 years with COVID-19, enrolled during active disease. Input material: peripheral blood.

The CDR3 DNA sequence: TGTGCCAGCAGTGCCCGGGGAGGAACGCAGTATTTT. It codes for CASSARGGTQYF. The chain links TRBV27 to TRBJ2-3; TRBD2 is a possible D gene (6 bases). The CDR3 extends over 12 amino acids. V was trimmed by 5 bases and J by 9 bases, leaving 12 bases between them. From germline, CDR1 is MNHEY and CDR2 SMNVEV (reference sequence).